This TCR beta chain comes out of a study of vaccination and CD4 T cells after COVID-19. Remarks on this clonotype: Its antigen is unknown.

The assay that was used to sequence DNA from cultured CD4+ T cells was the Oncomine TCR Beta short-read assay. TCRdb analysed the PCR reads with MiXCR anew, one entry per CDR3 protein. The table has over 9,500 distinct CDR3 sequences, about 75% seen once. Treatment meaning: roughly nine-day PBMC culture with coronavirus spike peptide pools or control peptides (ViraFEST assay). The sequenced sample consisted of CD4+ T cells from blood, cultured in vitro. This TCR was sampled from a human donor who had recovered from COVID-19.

The CDR3: CASSPGDRPSNQPQHF. In DNA form, the CDR3 reads TGCGCCAGCAGCCCGGGCGACAGACCTAGCAATCAGCCCCAGCATTTT. This chain links TRBV5-1 with TRBJ1-5; tentative D call: TRBD1 (5 bases). Germline CDR1 is SGHRS and CDR2 is YFSETQ. CDR3 size: 16 residues. V was cut by 4 bases and J by 0 bases, with 14 bases left in between. The complete variable domain, with remaining parts taken from reference TRBV5-1 and TRBJ1-5, reads KAGVTQTPRYLIKTRGQQVTLSCSPISGHRSVSWYQQTPGQGLQFLFEYFSETQRNKGNFPGRFSGRQFSNSRSEMNVSTLELGDSALYLCASSPGDRPSNQPQHFGDGTRLSIL.